This TCR beta chain originates from a study of T cells in Graves' hyperthyroidism and ophthalmopathy. Study outcomes and limitations: A model using 13 V-J features told ophthalmopathy apart from stable hyperthyroidism.

Individuals with ophthalmopathy presented a Clinical Activity Score of at least 3, a NOSPECS grade of at least 4 and a duration under 3 months. Those patients with uncontrolled infection, other autoimmune disease, pregnancy or lactation were excluded. This sample holds PBMCs from around 9.9 ml fresh peripheral blood. TCR beta CDR3 regions were amplified from RNA. Carried out on the TCR CDR3, a first-round RT-PCR used the HTBI primer set. TCRdb ran MiXCR on the multiplex PCR reads and lists one entry per CDR3 protein. The sample holds 640,000 or so distinct CDR3 sequences, 14% to 15% seen once. This clonotype came up a few times. Its antigen is not known. Trimming left V 4 bases short and J 0 bases short, with 21 bases between. CDR3 length: 18 amino acids. CDR1 MDHEN and CDR2 SYDVKM come from the germline V gene.

V gene TRBV28 combines with J gene TRBJ1-2; perhaps TRBD1 as D (6 bases). Sequenced: blood. This sequence was found in a woman aged 40 to 49 with Graves' ophthalmopathy. CDR3 nucleotides: TGTGCCAGCAGTTCGCACCCCTCGGGGGCGTTAGCTAACTATGGCTACACCTTC. Its translation: CASSSHPSGALANYGYTF.